A selection of T cell receptor beta chains follows, all from one sample in a study of shared clonotypes between healthy human individuals. The table came from immunoSEQ multiplex PCR; TCRdb's copy has only in-frame clones and leaves some out. The sample records approximately 980,000 clones, more than 75% being singletons. The source material was memory CD4+ T cells sorted from blood. Receptors originate from a young man in good health. The CDR3 runs from the conserved cysteine through the conserved F or W. The D gene is left open where the match is weak. Clone size, where shown, is once, few, many, or a class for clones that have expanded.

abundance | j_gene | d_gene | v_gene | CDR3nt | CDR3aa
NA | TRBJ2-1 | TRBD1 | TRBV12-5 | TGTGCTAGTGGCTCAGGGGGCTCCTACAATGAGCAGTTCTTC | CASGSGGSYNEQFF
NA | TRBJ1-1 | NA | TRBV27 | TGTGCCAGCAGTTTAGTGAAGGGACCCTCCCTAGATGAAGCTTTCTTT | CASSLVKGPSLDEAFF
NA | TRBJ2-5 | NA | TRBV30 | TGTGCCTGGAGTGTCGGGATCTCATTCCAAGAGACCCAGTACTTC | CAWSVGISFQETQYF
once | TRBJ1-1 | NA | TRBV6-6 | TGTGCCAGCAGCCGACTGGGAGGGGCTGAAGCTTTCTTT | CASSRLGGAEAFF
many | TRBJ1-1 | NA | TRBV19 | TGTGCCAGTAGTTTGCGCGAGGGCGGTAACACTGAAGCTTTCTTT | CASSLREGGNTEAFF
NA | TRBJ2-7 | NA | TRBV7-2 | TGTGCCAGCAGCTTTTCCCAGGGGGGCGAGCAGTACTTC | CASSFSQGGEQYF
NA | TRBJ2-2 | TRBD2 | TRBV6-5 | TGTGCCAGCAGTTACTCGGCGGGAGGGCGAACCGGGGAGCTGTTTTTT | CASSYSAGGRTGELFF
NA | TRBJ2-1 | NA | TRBV5-1 | TGCGCCAGCAGCTTTTCGGAGGATGTTGAGCAGTTCTTC | CASSFSEDVEQFF
NA | TRBJ2-4 | TRBD1 | TRBV5-1 | TGCGCCAGCAGCTTGGATCCAGGGGGCAAAAACATTCAGTACTTC | CASSLDPGGKNIQYF
many | TRBJ2-7 | NA | TRBV6-6 | TGTGCCAGCAGTCCGCACTCCTACGAGCAGTACTTC | CASSPHSYEQYF
many | TRBJ2-1 | NA | TRBV19 | TGTGCCAGTAGTATAACGGTGAGCTCCTACAATGAGCAGTTCTTC | CASSITVSSYNEQFF
few | TRBJ2-7 | TRBD2 | TRBV7-2 | TGTGCCAGCAGCTTAGTGAGCGGGAGGGTCTCCTACGAGCAGTACTTC | CASSLVSGRVSYEQYF
NA | TRBJ1-2 | TRBD1 | TRBV4-3 | TGCGCCAGCAGCCAAGATCTGGGACAGACTTTAGCTAACTATGGCTACACCTTC | CASSQDLGQTLANYGYTF
NA | TRBJ2-7 | NA | TRBV18 | TGTGCCAGCTCACCACCGGTGAGGGATATGGGCGGGGAGCAGTACTTC | CASSPPVRDMGGEQYF
NA | TRBJ1-2 | NA | TRBV7-8 | TGTGCCAGCAGCTTGGGGGGGTCAGGGAACTATGGCTACACCTTC | CASSLGGSGNYGYTF
once | TRBJ2-7 | NA | TRBV2 | TGTGCCAGCACCTCGGGTAGTCAGCAGTACTTC | CASTSGSQQYF
NA | TRBJ2-1 | TRBD2 | TRBV6-5 | TGTGCCAGCAGTTACGGGGGACTAGGATCCAATGAGCAGTTCTTC | CASSYGGLGSNEQFF
NA | TRBJ2-1 | NA | TRBV7-2 | TGTGCCAGCAGCTTAGCGGGGCGAGGGCCAGGGTACAATGAGCAGTTCTTC | CASSLAGRGPGYNEQFF
NA | TRBJ2-7 | TRBD2 | TRBV7-2 | TGTGCCAGCAGGTCCGGGGAGGGTAACGAGCAGTACTTC | CASRSGEGNEQYF
NA | TRBJ2-7 | TRBD1 | TRBV11-2 | TGTGCCAGCACCTTAGACAGGGGAGCCGAGCAGTACTTC | CASTLDRGAEQYF
NA | TRBJ2-3 | NA | TRBV5-1 | TGCGCCAGCAGCTTGAGAGCCTTTACCAGCACAGATACGCAGTATTTT | CASSLRAFTSTDTQYF
NA | TRBJ1-1 | NA | TRBV15 | TGTGCCACCAGCAGTGGAGTTTCTGAAGCTTTCTTT | CATSSGVSEAFF
NA | TRBJ1-3 | NA | TRBV28 | TGTGCCAGCAGGTCGCCCCCGGACTCTGGAAACACCATATATTTT | CASRSPPDSGNTIYF
NA | TRBJ2-7 | NA | TRBV5-4 | TGTGCCAGCAGCGTACAGGATTCCTACGAGCAGTACTTC | CASSVQDSYEQYF
few | TRBJ2-7 | NA | TRBV5-4 | TGTGCCAGCAGCTTGGGCCGATCCTACGAGCAGTACTTC | CASSLGRSYEQYF
NA | TRBJ2-1 | NA | TRBV30 | TGTGCCTGGAGTGTAGGCAGGCCAACCTACAATGAGCAGTTCTTC | CAWSVGRPTYNEQFF
NA | TRBJ1-1 | TRBD1 | TRBV30 | TGTGCCTGGAACTTCCGGACAGGGCGTACTGAAGCTTTCTTT | CAWNFRTGRTEAFF
NA | TRBJ2-7 | TRBD2 | TRBV7-2 | TGTGCCAGCAGCTTAGGGACTAGCGGGAGGAGGGCAATCAACGAGCAGTACTTC | CASSLGTSGRRAINEQYF
NA | TRBJ1-2 | TRBD1 | TRBV5-1 | TGCGCCAGCAGCCCGGACAGGTCATATGGCTACACCTTC | CASSPDRSYGYTF
NA | TRBJ2-7 | TRBD2 | TRBV5-1 | TGCGCCAGCAGCCGGACTAGCGGGGACTCCTACGAGCAGTACTTC | CASSRTSGDSYEQYF
NA | TRBJ1-2 | NA | TRBV5-1 | TGCGCCAGCAGCTTGCAGGGTGTATCGAACTATGGCTACACCTTC | CASSLQGVSNYGYTF
NA | TRBJ2-5 | TRBD1 | TRBV30 | TGTGCCTACCTGGACAGGGGAGGCCAAGAGACCCAGTACTTC | CAYLDRGGQETQYF
NA | TRBJ2-5 | TRBD1 | TRBV5-6 | TGTGCCAGCAGCTTGTATGGAGTACTTCCTAACAGGGGATCGGAGACCCAGTACTTC | CASSLYGVLPNRGSETQYF
NA | TRBJ2-7 | NA | TRBV6-5 | TGTGCCAGCAGTTACTCGTCAGGGGACCCCTACGAGCAGTACTTC | CASSYSSGDPYEQYF
NA | TRBJ2-1 | TRBD2 | TRBV7-6 | TGTGCCAGCAGCCGGATCGGGACTAGCTCCTACAATGAGCAGTTCTTC | CASSRIGTSSYNEQFF
NA | TRBJ1-1 | TRBD1 | TRBV11-2 | TGTGCCAGCAGCTTAAACAGGGGTGGCACTGAAGCTTTCTTT | CASSLNRGGTEAFF
few | TRBJ2-1 | NA | TRBV7-2 | TGTGCCAGCAGCTTAGCGTGGGGGAGCTACAATGAGCAGTTCTTC | CASSLAWGSYNEQFF
NA | TRBJ1-5 | NA | TRBV18 | TGTGCCAGCTCACCACAGACAGCGAGTAGCAATCAGCCCCAGCATTTT | CASSPQTASSNQPQHF
NA | TRBJ2-1 | TRBD2 | TRBV10-3 | TGTGCCATCAGTGAGTCCGGGAGCGGGGGTGAGCAGTTCTTC | CAISESGSGGEQFF
NA | TRBJ1-3 | NA | TRBV28 | TGTGCCAGCAGTTTCGGTAGGGTTGGAAACACCATATATTTT | CASSFGRVGNTIYF
NA | TRBJ2-1 | NA | TRBV5-4 | TGTGCCAGCAGCTTGGGGGGCCCGGCTGAGCAGTTCTTC | CASSLGGPAEQFF
NA | TRBJ2-3 | NA | TRBV29-1 | TGCAGCGTTGAAAGGGATCGCACAGATACGCAGTATTTT | CSVERDRTDTQYF
NA | TRBJ2-7 | NA | TRBV30 | TGTGCCTGGAGTGTAGATCTGGGGATAAACGAGCAGTACTTC | CAWSVDLGINEQYF
NA | TRBJ1-2 | TRBD1 | TRBV18 | TGTGCCAGCTCACCACCGATTCAGGGACAGGGTTTCTACACCTTC | CASSPPIQGQGFYTF
NA | TRBJ1-1 | NA | TRBV10-3 | TGTGCCATCAGACGGGGCAGCCTGAACACTGAAGCTTTCTTT | CAIRRGSLNTEAFF
few | TRBJ2-5 | TRBD2 | TRBV11-2 | TGTGCCAGCAGCTTTAGCGGGAGAGGAGAGACCCAGTACTTC | CASSFSGRGETQYF
NA | TRBJ2-2 | TRBD2 | TRBV7-3 | TGTGCCAGCAGCTTAGACTATAGCGGGGCGAACACCGGGGAGCTGTTTTTT | CASSLDYSGANTGELFF
NA | TRBJ2-3 | NA | TRBV14 | TGTGCCAGCAGCCAAAACAGGGCAGAAGATACGCAGTATTTT | CASSQNRAEDTQYF
NA | TRBJ1-3 | NA | TRBV23-1 | TGCGCCAGCAGTCAATTTTGGCCTCTCCTCCCTGGAAACACCATATATTTT | CASSQFWPLLPGNTIYF
NA | TRBJ1-2 | NA | TRBV7-9 | TGTGCCAGCAGCTTAGACCCTCGGGCCGACTATGGCTACACCTTC | CASSLDPRADYGYTF
NA | TRBJ1-6 | TRBD1 | TRBV30 | TGTGCCTGGTCGACAGGGCCGGATTCACCCCTCCACTTT | CAWSTGPDSPLHF
NA | TRBJ1-3 | NA | TRBV19 | TGTGCCAGTAGGTCAGGTCGCGGAGATTTT | CASRSGRGDF
NA | TRBJ2-7 | NA | TRBV19 | TGTGCCAGTAGGGCGGGCAGCTCCTACGAGCAGTACTTC | CASRAGSSYEQYF
few | TRBJ1-1 | NA | TRBV2 | TGTGCCAGCAATGCAGAGAACACTGAAGCTTTCTTT | CASNAENTEAFF
once | TRBJ2-3 | NA | TRBV11-2 | TGTGCCAGCAGCAGTGAGGGCCCTACGCAGTATTTT | CASSSEGPTQYF
NA | TRBJ2-7 | TRBD1 | TRBV2 | TGTGCCAGCAGGGGAAGGGGGCACACCTACGAGCAGTACTTC | CASRGRGHTYEQYF
NA | TRBJ2-7 | NA | TRBV29-1 | TGCAGCGGGGTTTCTCAGGGTTACGAGCAGTACTTC | CSGVSQGYEQYF
many | TRBJ2-3 | NA | TRBV5-4 | TGTGCCAGCAGTATACCCCAACCAGATACGCAGTATTTT | CASSIPQPDTQYF
NA | TRBJ2-6 | NA | TRBV7-9 | TGTGCCAGCAGCTTAGGTAGCGGAATCTCTGGGGCCAACGTCCTGACTTTC | CASSLGSGISGANVLTF